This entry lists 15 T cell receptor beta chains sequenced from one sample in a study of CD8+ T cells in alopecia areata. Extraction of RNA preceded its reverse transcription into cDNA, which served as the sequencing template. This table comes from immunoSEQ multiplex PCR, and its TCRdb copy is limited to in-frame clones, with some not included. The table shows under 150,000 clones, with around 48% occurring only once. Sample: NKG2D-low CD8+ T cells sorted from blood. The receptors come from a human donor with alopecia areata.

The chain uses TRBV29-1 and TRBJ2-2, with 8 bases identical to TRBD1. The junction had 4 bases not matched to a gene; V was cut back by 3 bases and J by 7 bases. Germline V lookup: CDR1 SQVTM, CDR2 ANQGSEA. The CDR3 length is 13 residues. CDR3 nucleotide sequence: TGCAGCGTTGATCCAGGGGGCGACGGGGAGCTGTTTTTT. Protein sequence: CSVDPGGDGELFF.

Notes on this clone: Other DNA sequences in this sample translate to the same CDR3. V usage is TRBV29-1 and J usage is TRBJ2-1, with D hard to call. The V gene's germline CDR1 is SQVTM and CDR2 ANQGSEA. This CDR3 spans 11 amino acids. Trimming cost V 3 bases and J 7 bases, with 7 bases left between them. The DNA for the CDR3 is TGCAGCGTTGAGGGATCTAATGAGCAGTTCTTC. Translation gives CSVEGSNEQFF.

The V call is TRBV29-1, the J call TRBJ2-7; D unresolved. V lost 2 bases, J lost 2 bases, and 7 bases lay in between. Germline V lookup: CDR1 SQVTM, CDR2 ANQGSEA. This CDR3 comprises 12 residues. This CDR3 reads CSVESETYEQYF. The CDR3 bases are TGCAGCGTTGAATCTGAGACCTACGAGCAGTACTTC.

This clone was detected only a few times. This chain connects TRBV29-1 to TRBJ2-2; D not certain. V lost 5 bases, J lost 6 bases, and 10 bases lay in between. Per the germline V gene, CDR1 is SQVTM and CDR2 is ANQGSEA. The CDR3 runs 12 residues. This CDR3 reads CSVFSWAGELFF. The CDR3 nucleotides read TGCAGCGTTTTTTCCTGGGCCGGGGAGCTGTTTTTT.

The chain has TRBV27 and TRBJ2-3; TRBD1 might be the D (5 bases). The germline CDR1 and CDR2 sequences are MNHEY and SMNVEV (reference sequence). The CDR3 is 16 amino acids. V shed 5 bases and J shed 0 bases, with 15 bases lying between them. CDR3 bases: TGTGCCAGCAGTATCCTGGGGCGGAGCAGCACAGATACGCAGTATTTT. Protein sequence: CASSILGRSSTDTQYF.

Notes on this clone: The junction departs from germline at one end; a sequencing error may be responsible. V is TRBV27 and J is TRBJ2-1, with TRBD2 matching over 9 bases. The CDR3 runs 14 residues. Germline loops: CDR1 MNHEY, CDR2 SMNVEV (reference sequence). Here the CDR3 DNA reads TGTGCCAGCAGTTTATCGCCGGCGGCTAGCGGGGTCCTCTTC. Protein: CASSLSPAASGVLF.

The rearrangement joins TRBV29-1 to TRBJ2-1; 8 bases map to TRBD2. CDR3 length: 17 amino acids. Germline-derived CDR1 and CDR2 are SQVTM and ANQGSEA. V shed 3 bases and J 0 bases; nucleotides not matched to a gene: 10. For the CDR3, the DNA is TGCAGCGTTGATCGGGAGCGGGAGCGGAGCTCCTACAATGAGCAGTTCTTC. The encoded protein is CSVDRERERSSYNEQFF.

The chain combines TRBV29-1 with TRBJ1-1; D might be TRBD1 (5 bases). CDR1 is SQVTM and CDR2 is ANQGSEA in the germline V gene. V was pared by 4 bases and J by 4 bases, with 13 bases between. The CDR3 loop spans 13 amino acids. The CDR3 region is CSVVRGGGTEAFF. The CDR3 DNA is TGCAGCGTTGTTCGGGGTGGGGGCACTGAAGCTTTCTTT.

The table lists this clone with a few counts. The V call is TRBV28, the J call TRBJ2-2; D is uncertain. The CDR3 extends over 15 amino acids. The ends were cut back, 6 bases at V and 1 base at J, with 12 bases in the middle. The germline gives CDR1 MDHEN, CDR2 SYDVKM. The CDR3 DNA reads TGTGCCAGCAGGACTTTAGCCGAGAACACCGGGGAGCTGTTTTTT. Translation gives CASRTLAENTGELFF.

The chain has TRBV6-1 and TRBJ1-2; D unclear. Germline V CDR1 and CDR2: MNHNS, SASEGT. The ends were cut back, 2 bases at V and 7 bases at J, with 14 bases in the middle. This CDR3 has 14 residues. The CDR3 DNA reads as TGTGCCAGCAGTGAAATGGGTACGGGCCCTGGCTACACCTTC. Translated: CASSEMGTGPGYTF.

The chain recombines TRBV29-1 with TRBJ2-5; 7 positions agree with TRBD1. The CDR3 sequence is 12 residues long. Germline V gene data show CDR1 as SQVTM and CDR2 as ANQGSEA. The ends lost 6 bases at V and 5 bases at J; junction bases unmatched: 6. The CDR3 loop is CSVPQGTETQYF. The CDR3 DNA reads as TGCAGCGTCCCACAGGGGACGGAGACCCAGTACTTC.

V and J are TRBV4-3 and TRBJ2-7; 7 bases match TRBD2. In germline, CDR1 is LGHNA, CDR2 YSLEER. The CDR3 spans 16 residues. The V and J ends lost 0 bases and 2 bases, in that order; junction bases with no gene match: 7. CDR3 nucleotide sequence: TGCGCCAGCAGCCAAGATTACGCTAGCGGAACCTACGAGCAGTACTTC. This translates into CASSQDYASGTYEQYF.

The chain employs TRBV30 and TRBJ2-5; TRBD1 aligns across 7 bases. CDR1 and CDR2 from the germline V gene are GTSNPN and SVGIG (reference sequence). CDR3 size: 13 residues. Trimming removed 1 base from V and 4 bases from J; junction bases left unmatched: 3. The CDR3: CAWSEGGAETQYF. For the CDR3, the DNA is TGTGCCTGGAGTGAAGGGGGCGCAGAGACCCAGTACTTC. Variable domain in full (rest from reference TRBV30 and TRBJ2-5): SQTIHQWPATLVQPVGSPLSLECTVEGTSNPNLYWYRQAAGRGLQLLFYSVGIGQISSEVPQNLSASRPQDRQFILSSKKLLLSDSGFYLCAWSEGGAETQYFGPGTRLLVL.

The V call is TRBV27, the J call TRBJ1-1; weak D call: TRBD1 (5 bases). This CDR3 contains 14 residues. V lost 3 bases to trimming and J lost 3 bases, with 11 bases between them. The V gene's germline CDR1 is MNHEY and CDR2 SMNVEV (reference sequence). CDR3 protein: CASSFQGKDTEAFF. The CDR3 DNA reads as TGTGCCAGCAGTTTTCAGGGAAAGGACACTGAAGCTTTCTTT.

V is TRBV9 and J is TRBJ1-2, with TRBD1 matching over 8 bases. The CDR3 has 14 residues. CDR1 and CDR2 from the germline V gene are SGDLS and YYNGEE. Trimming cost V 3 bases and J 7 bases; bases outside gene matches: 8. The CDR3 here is CASSGGQARAGYTF. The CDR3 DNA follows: TGTGCCAGCAGCGGGGGACAGGCAAGAGCTGGCTACACCTTC.